This T cell receptor (beta chain) comes out of a study of control samples from healthy donors and cancer patients. TCRdb's table, derived via immunoSEQ multiplex PCR, lists solely in-frame clones and lacks some. The table includes about 200,000 clones, about 91% detected once. The V gene's germline CDR1 is MNHNY and CDR2 SVGAGI (reference sequence). Trimming pared 6 bases from V and 6 bases from J, leaving 11 bases between. The CDR3 is 12 residues long. Material: blood. The sequence came from a man under 40 in good health. V gene TRBV6-6 combines with J gene TRBJ1-2, with D perhaps TRBD1 (5 bases). CDR3 protein: CASRMTDHGYTF. DNA for the CDR3: TGTGCCAGCAGGATGACAGATCATGGCTACACCTTC.